This T cell receptor (beta chain) was captured by sequencing in a study of blood T cell repertoires in COVID-19. Overall study: The origin of the acute and convalescent COVID-19 samples was the United States, Italy and Spain. PBMCs, B-cell-depleted T cells, or T cells provided the cDNA or gDNA that made up the material.

The CDR3 length is 17 residues. Germline assignment: CDR1 SGDLS and CDR2 YYNGEE. Trimming pared 0 bases from V and 4 bases from J, leaving 20 bases between. Individuals drawn from about two dozen US areas were about 18 to 95 years old. Participants had their cohort set by participant-reported clinical history. Produced via immunoSEQ multiplex PCR; TCRdb's table is partial and in-frame only. Found here are 350,000 to 550,000 clones, around nine tenths of them singletons; the top ten hold under 2%. The TCR sequence derives from a woman aged 18-29 years with acute COVID-19. The J gene is TRBJ2-7, the V gene TRBV9; D may be TRBD2 (6 bases). The specimen sequenced was PBMCs or T cells enriched from blood (not recorded which). The CDR3 DNA reads TGTGCCAGCAGCGTAGGGGGCGGGGCCGCTTCGATTTACGAGCAGTACTTC. Translation: CASSVGGGAASIYEQYF.